The entry that follows covers one T cell receptor beta chain sequence. This may be a read error, as it is one base from a much larger clone. The sample is drawn from a study of neurological immune-mediated disorders. TCRdb recomputed calls from the 5' RACE reads with MiXCR, one row per CDR3 protein. The table shows 55,000 to 70,000 distinct CDR3 sequences, with about an eighth occurring only once. The CDR3 is 15 residues long. Trimming stripped 1 base from V and 5 bases from J, with 12 bases between. CDR1 and CDR2 from the germline V gene are SEHNR and FQNEAQ (reference sequence). Source material: PBMCs. The chain joins TRBV7-9 to TRBJ1-5; D might be TRBD1 (6 bases). This receptor was obtained from a man in his 60s in good health. The CDR3 bases are TGTGCCAGCAGCTTAGGGGACAACTACGATCAGCCCCAGCATTTT. Residues: CASSLGDNYDQPQHF.